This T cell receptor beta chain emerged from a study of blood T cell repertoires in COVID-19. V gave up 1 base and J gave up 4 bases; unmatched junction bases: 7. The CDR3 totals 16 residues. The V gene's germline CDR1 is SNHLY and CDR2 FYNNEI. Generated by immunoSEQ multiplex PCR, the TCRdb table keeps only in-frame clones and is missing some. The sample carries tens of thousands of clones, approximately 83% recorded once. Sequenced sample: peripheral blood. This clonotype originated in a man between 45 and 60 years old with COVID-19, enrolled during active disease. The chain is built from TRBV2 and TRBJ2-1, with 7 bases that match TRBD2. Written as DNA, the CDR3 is TGTGCCAGCAGTGAAGTCCCGACTAGCAGATACAATGAGCAGTTCTTC. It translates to CASSEVPTSRYNEQFF.